This T cell receptor (beta chain) emerged from a study of cytomegalovirus exposure and HLA in healthy donors. Details on this clone: Its antigen is currently unknown.

The CDR3 is made up of 16 amino acids. V gave up 6 bases and J gave up 0 bases, with 16 bases separating them. Germline V gene lookup returns CDR1 LNHDA and CDR2 SQIVND (reference sequence). Study-wide results and caveats: The study listed under 200 cytomegalovirus-associated TCR beta chains. A later analysis showed that HLA-associated TCR beta chains had undergone more clonal expansion than equally common others.

Vbeta (60) and Jbeta (13) primers were used in the PCR. Sequencing used immunoSEQ multiplex PCR; TCRdb keeps in-frame clones, though not all of them. The sample has some 120,000 clones, roughly 82% seen once; the top ten hold approximately 6.3%. This receptor was taken from a man aged 18 to 29 in good health and CMV-seropositive. V is TRBV19 and J is TRBJ2-3, with a tentative D call TRBD2 (5 bases). Sequencing used PBMCs. This CDR3 is CASSLRPRASTDTQYF. For the CDR3, the DNA is TGTGCCAGTAGCTTGCGTCCGCGGGCGAGCACAGATACGCAGTATTTT.